One sample yielded the 23 T cell receptor beta chains listed below, sequenced in a study of beta chain features in type 1 diabetes. The isolated RNA, all of it, was reverse transcribed, so expressed TCRB transcripts were what got sequenced. TCRdb's table, derived via immunoSEQ multiplex PCR, lists solely in-frame clones and lacks some. The repertoire holds hundreds of thousands of clones, with around 12% as singletons. The specimen sequenced was naive CD4+ T cells from blood. These receptors were obtained from a man between 18 and 29 years old in good health.

This clone turned up a few times. The chain carries TRBV7-2 and TRBJ1-6; D may be TRBD1 (5 bases). V was trimmed by 6 bases and J by 0 bases, leaving 6 bases between them. CDR1 is SGHTA, CDR2 FQGNSA, per germline. This CDR3 spans 14 amino acids. CDR3: CASRGGSYNSPLHF. For the CDR3, the DNA is TGTGCCAGCAGGGGGGGCTCCTATAATTCACCCCTCCACTTT.

This clone was detected a few times. V gene TRBV6-1 combines with J gene TRBJ2-1, with a tentative D call TRBD2 (6 bases). Germline lookup yields CDR1 MNHNS and CDR2 SASEGT. V was cut by 9 bases and J by 6 bases, with 18 bases left in between. This CDR3 comprises 14 residues. The CDR3 sequence is CASQGGNGRNEQFF. DNA for the CDR3: TGTGCCAGTCAGGGAGGAAATGGTCGCAATGAGCAGTTCTTC.

J is TRBJ2-3 and V is TRBV6-5, with D unresolved. Trimming pared 6 bases from V and 4 bases from J, leaving 8 bases between. The CDR3 loop spans 12 amino acids. Germline V gene lookup returns CDR1 MNHEY and CDR2 SVGAGI. The CDR3 sequence: CASRSVADTQYF. CDR3 nucleotides: TGTGCCAGCAGATCCGTAGCAGATACGCAGTATTTT.

This clone appeared a few times. V is TRBV7-3 and J is TRBJ2-1; D is possibly TRBD1 (5 bases). The CDR3 spans 14 residues. From germline, CDR1 is SGHTA and CDR2 FQGTGA. The germline V and J ends were trimmed by 1 base and 6 bases, with 10 bases remaining between them. The CDR3 is CASSLIAQGNEQFF. The DNA of the CDR3 is TGTGCCAGCAGCTTAATTGCCCAGGGCAATGAGCAGTTCTTC.

The table lists this clone with a few counts. This sequence joins TRBV19 and TRBJ2-1, with 11 bases that match TRBD2. Germline V gene sequence: CDR1 LNHDA, CDR2 SQIVND (reference sequence). The V segment lost 7 bases and the J segment 5 bases; nucleotides outside the gene matches: 4. The CDR3 runs 14 residues. CDR3 DNA sequence: TGTGCCAGTACCCTAGCGGGAGGCGACAATGAGCAGTTCTTC. Amino acid sequence: CASTLAGGDNEQFF.

This clone turned up a few times. This chain links TRBV7-9 with TRBJ1-3; D unresolved. V shed 10 bases and J shed 4 bases, with 5 bases lying between them. The CDR3 length is 10 residues. From germline, CDR1 is SEHNR and CDR2 FQNEAQ (reference sequence). The CDR3 here is CATGGNTIYF. The CDR3 DNA reads TGTGCCACCGGGGGAAACACCATATATTTT. The full variable domain, completed using reference TRBV7-9 and TRBJ1-3, is DTGVSQNPRHKITKRGQNVTFRCDPISEHNRLYWYRQTLGQGPEFLTYFQNEAQLEKSRLLSDRFSAERPKGSFSTLEIQRTEQGDSAMYLCATGGNTIYFGEGSWLTVV.

This clone has a handful of counts. The chain has TRBV28 and TRBJ2-5; D call uncertain. Trimming removed 2 bases from V and 0 bases from J, with 7 bases in between. Germline loops: CDR1 MDHEN, CDR2 SYDVKM. This CDR3 is built from 14 residues. In DNA, the CDR3 is TGTGCCAGCAGTTTAATCCAGGACCAAGAGACCCAGTACTTC. Translated, it gives CASSLIQDQETQYF.

The CDR3 DNA sequence: TGTGCCAGTAGAACACAGGGGGCGGACAATGAGCAGTTCTTC. Translation: CASRTQGADNEQFF. The V and J genes are TRBV19 and TRBJ2-1, with 9 bases matching TRBD1. Germline trimming cut 6 bases from V and 5 bases from J; bases unmatched to any gene: 5. CDR3 length: 14 residues. Germline V lookup: CDR1 LNHDA, CDR2 SQIVND (reference sequence).

This clone was found many times. The rearrangement links TRBV4-3 to TRBJ2-6, with 7 bases that match TRBD1. CDR1 is LGHNA, CDR2 YSLEER, per germline. The CDR3 has 14 amino acids. The J segment lost 6 bases and the V segment lost 4 bases, leaving 3 bases of the junction unmatched. The CDR3 here is CASSPTGTANVLTF. The CDR3 DNA reads as TGCGCCAGCAGCCCGACAGGGACGGCCAACGTCCTGACTTTC.

This clone was detected only a few times. V is TRBV5-1 and J is TRBJ1-2; 7 bases line up with TRBD1. The CDR3 runs to 13 residues. V shed 3 bases, J shed 6 bases, and the junction held 5 bases outside the gene matches. CDR1 and CDR2 from the germline V gene are SGHRS and YFSETQ. CDR3 region: CASSYDREDGYTF. The CDR3 DNA is TGCGCCAGCAGCTATGACAGGGAGGATGGCTACACCTTC.

This chain joins TRBV7-2 and TRBJ2-5; tentative D call: TRBD1 (6 bases). From germline, CDR1 is SGHTA and CDR2 FQGNSA. This CDR3 is 14 amino acids long. Trimming took 4 bases from V and 1 from J, leaving 10 bases between them. Here the CDR3 DNA reads TGTGCCAGCAGCTCCAGACAGGTCCAAGAGACCCAGTACTTC. Its protein is CASSSRQVQETQYF.

This clone has a handful of counts. V is TRBV10-3 and J is TRBJ1-5, with D hard to call. The CDR3 has 12 amino acids. Germline assignment: CDR1 ENHRY and CDR2 SYGVKD. Between the trimmed V and J ends, which lost 6 bases and 4 bases, there was a span of 7 bases. The CDR3 spells CAISAGNQPQHF. CDR3 DNA: TGTGCCATCAGCGCCGGTAATCAGCCCCAGCATTTT.

About this clone itself: Other DNA sequences from this sample encode an identical CDR3 as well. This chain uses TRBV9 with TRBJ2-7; 10 bases are a match to TRBD2. Looked up from germline, CDR1 is SGDLS and CDR2 is YYNGEE. Trimming removed 0 bases from V and 2 bases from J; junction bases left unmatched: 2. This CDR3 spans 15 amino acids. The CDR3 loop reads CASSVEAGGTYEQYF. In DNA, the CDR3 is TGTGCCAGCAGCGTAGAAGCGGGGGGGACCTACGAGCAGTACTTC.

The chain joins TRBV5-6 to TRBJ2-7; TRBD1 matches 9 bases. CDR3 length: 15 amino acids. Germline trimming cut 2 bases from V and 4 bases from J; bases unmatched to any gene: 7. Germline V CDR1 and CDR2: SGHDT, YYEEEE. The CDR3 protein is CASSLVKTGGYEQYF. The DNA for the CDR3 is TGTGCCAGCAGCTTAGTCAAGACAGGGGGTTACGAGCAGTACTTC.

The V and J genes are TRBV29-1 and TRBJ1-3; D might be TRBD1 (5 bases). V lost 7 bases to trimming and J lost 3 bases, with 13 bases between them. CDR1 is SQVTM and CDR2 is ANQGSEA in the germline V gene. The CDR3 consists of 13 residues. CDR3 amino acids: CSDRIVGGNTIYF. For the CDR3, the DNA is TGCAGCGACAGGATCGTGGGTGGAAACACCATATATTTT.

The chain has TRBV7-2 and TRBJ1-6, with 7 bases fitting TRBD1. The CDR3 runs to 14 residues. Trimming cost V 1 base and J 10 bases; bases outside gene matches: 4. CDR1 is SGHTA and CDR2 is FQGNSA in the germline V gene. This CDR3 reads CASSLGGGGSPLHF. The DNA of the CDR3 is TGTGCCAGCAGCTTAGGAGGGGGCGGGTCACCCCTCCACTTT.

At least ten counts were recorded for this clone. This sequence joins TRBV29-1 and TRBJ1-2, with 7 bases matching TRBD1. The germline V gene has CDR1 SQVTM and CDR2 ANQGSEA. After removal of 5 bases from V and 5 bases from J, the junction contained 5 bases not matched to a gene. The CDR3 consists of 12 residues. CDR3 DNA sequence: TGCAGCGTTTCAAGGGGGCGGTATGGCTACACCTTC. Its translation: CSVSRGRYGYTF.

This clone was counted a few times. The CDR3 sequence is CASSKPGSGLYNEQFF. The CDR3 nucleotides are TGTGCCAGCAGCAAACCGGGTAGCGGGCTTTACAATGAGCAGTTCTTC. The V gene is TRBV7-9, the J gene TRBJ2-1, with TRBD2 matching over 7 bases. The CDR3 has 16 residues. The germline V gene has CDR1 SEHNR and CDR2 FQNEAQ (reference sequence). V was clipped by 5 bases and J by 4 bases; unmatched bases: 11.

This chain links TRBV19 with TRBJ2-7; tentatively, D is TRBD1 (6 bases). V was trimmed by 7 bases and J by 3 bases, leaving 13 bases between them. CDR1 and CDR2 (germline): LNHDA, SQIVND (reference sequence). CDR3 size: 13 residues. CDR3 protein: CASTQGIGYEQYF. DNA for the CDR3: TGTGCCAGTACTCAGGGGATCGGCTACGAGCAGTACTTC.

The CDR3 protein is CASSRLGNTEAFF. CDR3 nucleotides: TGTGCCAGCAGCAGACTCGGGAACACTGAAGCTTTCTTT. The chain is built from TRBV7-2 and TRBJ1-1; D uncertain. This CDR3 region has 13 residues. The germline V gene has CDR1 SGHTA and CDR2 FQGNSA. V lost 5 bases, J lost 1 base, and 8 bases lay in between.

This rearrangement joins TRBV25-1 to TRBJ2-2; D possibly corresponds to TRBD1 (6 bases). Germline V gives CDR1 MGHDK, CDR2 SYGVNS. This CDR3 spans 16 amino acids. With 2 bases removed from V and 6 bases from J, the gap between germline ends came to 16 bases. CDR3 nucleotide sequence: TGTGCCAGCAGTGAAATTCGGGCAGGGGCAGCCGGGGAGCTGTTTTTT. Translating it yields CASSEIRAGAAGELFF.

The CDR3 nucleotides read TGTGCCAGCAAACTAGCGGGATCGAGTGACGAGCAGTACTTC. Protein sequence: CASKLAGSSDEQYF. The gene calls are TRBV6-5 and TRBJ2-7, with TRBD2 matching over 10 bases. The germline V gene encodes CDR1 MNHEY and CDR2 SVGAGI. CDR3 length: 14 amino acids. With 7 bases clipped from V and 5 bases from J, the junction kept 8 bases outside the gene matches.

The rearrangement uses TRBV7-9 and TRBJ1-2; D is unresolved. From germline, CDR1 is SEHNR and CDR2 FQNEAQ (reference sequence). The ends were cut back, 5 bases at V and 8 bases at J, with 21 bases in the middle. This CDR3 is 15 amino acids long. The CDR3 sequence is CASSPTGIPGKGYTF. Here the CDR3 DNA reads TGTGCCAGCAGCCCAACCGGGATACCGGGTAAAGGCTACACCTTC.